A single sample is the source of the 26 T cell receptor beta chains below, sequenced in a study of cytomegalovirus exposure and HLA in healthy donors. The primer mix had 60 Vbeta and 13 Jbeta primers. TCRdb's table, derived via immunoSEQ multiplex PCR, lists solely in-frame clones and lacks some. The sample has about 170,000 clones; around 75% are singletons. Input material: PBMCs. Receptors were obtained from a male donor in good health and CMV-seronegative.

V gene TRBV16 combines with J gene TRBJ1-2, with D unresolved. There are 14 residues in the CDR3. Trimming took off 4 bases at V and 1 base at J, with 10 bases between the two ends. CDR1 is KGHSY and CDR2 is FQNENV in the germline V gene. The chain's CDR3 is CASSRQPSNYGYTF. The CDR3 DNA is TGTGCCAGCAGCCGACAACCGAGTAACTATGGCTACACCTTC.

In its sample, this clone was seen once. The rearrangement links TRBV2 to TRBJ1-1, with D possibly being TRBD1 (5 bases). Per the germline V gene, CDR1 is SNHLY and CDR2 is FYNNEI. This CDR3 is 14 amino acids long. Trimming took off 6 bases at V and 2 bases at J, with 13 bases between the two ends. This chain's CDR3 is CASSVGGRNTEAFF. CDR3 nucleotides: TGTGCCAGCAGCGTGGGGGGTAGAAACACTGAAGCTTTCTTT.

The chain links TRBV7-9 to TRBJ1-4, with D perhaps TRBD1 (6 bases). The V gene's germline CDR1 is SEHNR and CDR2 FQNEAQ (reference sequence). This CDR3 has 15 residues. Deletions cut 5 bases from V and 5 bases from J, with 15 bases between. CDR3 sequence: CASSALRGLNEKLFF. The DNA of the CDR3 is TGTGCCAGCAGCGCACTCAGGGGACTAAATGAAAAACTGTTTTTT.

The genes are TRBV5-1 and TRBJ1-2, with 8 nucleotides matching TRBD1. CDR3 size: 16 residues. Germline trimming cut 4 bases from V and 0 bases from J; bases unmatched to any gene: 8. Germline values: CDR1 SGHRS, CDR2 YFSETQ. The CDR3 nucleotides are TGCGCCAGCAGCACAGGACAGGGTGGGACTAACTATGGCTACACCTTC. Amino acids: CASSTGQGGTNYGYTF.

The gene calls are TRBV5-5 and TRBJ1-4; 8 bases are shared with TRBD1. Germline CDR1 SGHKS, CDR2 YYEKEE (reference sequence). J gave up 4 bases and V 0 bases, and 11 bases lay outside the gene matches. CDR3 size: 18 residues. The CDR3 coding sequence is TGTGCCAGCAGCTTGGACCATACCGGGACAGGTTATAATGAAAAACTGTTTTTT. Residues: CASSLDHTGTGYNEKLFF. The variable domain in full, with the rest retrieved from reference TRBV5-5 and TRBJ1-4, is DAGVTQSPTHLIKTRGQQVTLRCSPISGHKSVSWYQQVLGQGPQFIFQYYEKEERGRGNFPDRFSARQFPNYSSELNVNALLLGDSALYLCASSLDHTGTGYNEKLFFGSGTQLSVL.

The chain carries TRBV2 and TRBJ2-3, with 8 bases matching TRBD2. V lost 6 bases, J lost 4 bases, and 6 bases stayed unmatched. Germline V gene lookup returns CDR1 SNHLY and CDR2 FYNNEI. The CDR3 has 14 amino acids. The CDR3 spells CASRKRGLPDTQYF. In nucleotides, the CDR3 is TGTGCCAGCAGGAAGCGGGGGCTCCCAGATACGCAGTATTTT.

The genes are TRBV2 and TRBJ1-1; TRBD1 might be the D (5 bases). The CDR3 contains 14 residues. V was cut by 1 base and J by 6 bases, with 12 bases left in between. Germline V gene sequence: CDR1 SNHLY, CDR2 FYNNEI. The CDR3 reads CASSEERGGAEAFF. The CDR3 DNA is TGTGCCAGCAGTGAAGAAAGGGGAGGGGCTGAAGCTTTCTTT.

The rearrangement links TRBV7-9 to TRBJ1-4; 8 bases match TRBD1. In germline, CDR1 is SEHNR, CDR2 FQNEAQ (reference sequence). The CDR3 sequence is 15 residues long. After removal of 5 bases from V and 8 bases from J, the junction contained 10 bases not matched to a gene. In DNA, the CDR3 is TGTGCCAGCAGCGGGCAGGACAGGGTTTTCGAAAAACTGTTTTTT. This encodes CASSGQDRVFEKLFF.

The rearrangement links TRBV2 to TRBJ2-5; 11 positions agree with TRBD2. The CDR3 consists of 14 residues. CDR1 and CDR2 (germline): SNHLY, FYNNEI. V was clipped by 6 bases and J by 2 bases; unmatched bases: 2. Written as DNA, the CDR3 is TGTGCCAGCAGGGCTAGCGGGGGGCAAGAGACCCAGTACTTC. Translating gives CASRASGGQETQYF.

The chain is built from TRBV27 and TRBJ1-5; D gene ambiguous. The V and J ends lost 2 bases and 0 bases respectively, with 5 bases between them. This CDR3 is 14 amino acids long. Per the germline V gene, CDR1 is MNHEY and CDR2 is SMNVEV (reference sequence). For the CDR3, the DNA is TGTGCCAGCAGTTTAATCGGTAGCAATCAGCCCCAGCATTTT. Translation: CASSLIGSNQPQHF.

This chain joins TRBV7-6 and TRBJ1-1, with D perhaps TRBD1 (6 bases). Between the trimmed V and J ends, which lost 7 bases and 0 bases, there was a span of 15 bases. This CDR3 has 15 residues. The germline CDR1 and CDR2 sequences are SGHVS and FNYEAQ. The CDR3 loop is CASTKGGGMNTEAFF. As DNA, the CDR3 is TGTGCCAGCACCAAAGGGGGGGGAATGAACACTGAAGCTTTCTTT.

V gene TRBV13 combines with J gene TRBJ2-1; possibly TRBD2 for D (5 bases). V was shortened by 5 bases and J by 3 bases, with 14 bases between the two germline ends. CDR1 is PRHDT and CDR2 is FYEKMQ in the germline V gene (reference sequence). The CDR3 covers 15 residues. The CDR3 coding sequence is TGTGCCAGCAGCGATATCCTAGCAGACTACAATGAGCAGTTCTTC. Protein sequence: CASSDILADYNEQFF.

The chain links TRBV10-3 to TRBJ1-2; D uncertain. This CDR3 region has 14 residues. Deletions cut 0 bases from V and 4 bases from J, with 9 bases between. Germline values: CDR1 ENHRY, CDR2 SYGVKD. CDR3 protein: CAISESGTSYGYTF. The CDR3 DNA sequence: TGTGCCATCAGTGAGTCGGGCACCTCCTATGGCTACACCTTC.

The chain carries TRBV5-1 and TRBJ2-3, with D perhaps TRBD1 (5 bases). V lost 4 bases, J lost 2 bases, and 11 bases lay in between. The CDR3 sequence is 14 residues long. Germline V CDR1 and CDR2: SGHRS, YFSETQ. The chain's CDR3 is CASSTTVTTDTQYF. The CDR3 region has the DNA TGCGCCAGCAGCACGACAGTTACCACAGATACGCAGTATTTT.

V usage is TRBV2 and J usage is TRBJ1-5; no reliable D call. This CDR3 is 14 amino acids long. The V end lost 6 bases, the J end lost 0 bases, and 9 bases lay between the germline ends. The V gene's germline CDR1 is SNHLY and CDR2 FYNNEI. The CDR3 sequence is CASSPGYSNQPQHF. The CDR3 DNA is TGTGCCAGCAGCCCAGGTTATAGCAATCAGCCCCAGCATTTT.

The chain carries TRBV7-9 and TRBJ2-3, with D perhaps TRBD1 (5 bases). V was shortened by 3 bases and J by 4 bases, with 11 bases between the two germline ends. Germline assignment: CDR1 SEHNR and CDR2 FQNEAQ (reference sequence). This CDR3 has 14 amino acids. The CDR3: CASSFQGWADTQYF. As DNA, the CDR3 is TGTGCCAGCAGCTTCCAGGGCTGGGCAGATACGCAGTATTTT.

The table lists this clone with a count of one. The CDR3 sequence: CASRQDGRYNQPQHF. CDR3 sequence (DNA): TGTGCCAGCAGACAGGACGGAAGATACAATCAGCCCCAGCATTTT. The chain recombines TRBV6-4 with TRBJ1-5, with TRBD1 as a possible D gene (5 bases). The CDR3 spans 15 residues. Germline V gene lookup returns CDR1 MRHNA and CDR2 SNTAGT. The V end was cut by 6 bases, the J end by 3 bases, with 15 bases between.

The rearrangement links TRBV2 to TRBJ2-2, with 7 nucleotides matching TRBD1. CDR3 length equals 14 residues. V gave up 8 bases and J gave up 1 base; unmatched junction bases: 4. CDR1 is SNHLY and CDR2 is FYNNEI in the germline V gene. This CDR3 reads CASSTGVNTGELFF. The CDR3 nucleotides read TGTGCCAGCTCTACAGGGGTGAACACCGGGGAGCTGTTTTTT. Full variable domain (missing parts from reference TRBV2 and TRBJ2-2): EPEVTQTPSHQVTQMGQEVILRCVPISNHLYFYWYRQILGQKVEFLVSFYNNEISEKSEIFDDQFSVERPDGSNFTLKIRSTKLEDSAMYFCASSTGVNTGELFFGEGSRLTVL.

The J gene is TRBJ2-7, the V gene TRBV6-5; TRBD1 might be the D (6 bases). V was shortened by 5 bases and J by 3 bases, with 14 bases between the two germline ends. The CDR3 extends over 14 amino acids. Germline V gene lookup returns CDR1 MNHEY and CDR2 SVGAGI. The CDR3, as DNA: TGTGCCAGCAGTGTACAGGGTAGCTTCTACGAGCAGTACTTC. It is translated as CASSVQGSFYEQYF.

V gene TRBV7-2 combines with J gene TRBJ2-2, with unresolved D. V was shortened by 7 bases and J by 1 base, with 13 bases between the two germline ends. This CDR3 contains 15 residues. Germline V gives CDR1 SGHTA, CDR2 FQGNSA. The CDR3 region is CASNNIQWNTGELFF. The CDR3 coding sequence is TGTGCCAGCAACAACATCCAGTGGAACACCGGGGAGCTGTTTTTT.

The table lists this clone with a count of one. The chain links TRBV6-1 to TRBJ1-2; possibly TRBD1 for D (5 bases). This CDR3 comprises 13 residues. Trimming left V 4 bases short and J 7 bases short, with 13 bases between. Germline loops: CDR1 MNHNS, CDR2 SASEGT. The CDR3 spells CASSGVPQGGYTF. The CDR3 DNA reads as TGTGCCAGCAGTGGGGTACCGCAGGGTGGCTACACCTTC.

The gene calls are TRBV6-5 and TRBJ1-1; D is possibly TRBD1 (5 bases). This CDR3 comprises 16 residues. Trimming shortened V by 0 bases and J by 1 base, and 12 bases separated the two germline ends. The germline V gene has CDR1 MNHEY and CDR2 SVGAGI. CDR3 region: CASSYSRERGNTEAFF. The CDR3 coding sequence is TGTGCCAGCAGTTACTCGAGAGAAAGGGGGAACACTGAAGCTTTCTTT.

This chain uses TRBV5-1 with TRBJ2-5; D perhaps matches TRBD1 (6 bases). There are 15 residues in the CDR3. CDR1 is SGHRS and CDR2 is YFSETQ in the germline V gene. V lost 0 bases and J lost 1, with 10 bases in between. CDR3 sequence (DNA): TGCGCCAGCAGCTTGGCAACAGGGACCCAAGAGACCCAGTACTTC. Its translation is CASSLATGTQETQYF.

The rearrangement joins TRBV6-5 to TRBJ1-5; D not resolved. CDR1 MNHEY and CDR2 SVGAGI come from the germline V gene. Trimming took off 6 bases at V and 3 bases at J, with 9 bases between the two ends. The CDR3 loop spans 13 amino acids. CDR3 coding DNA: TGTGCCAGCAGCCCACAGATCAATCAGCCCCAGCATTTT. This translates into CASSPQINQPQHF.

The chain uses TRBV19 and TRBJ2-2; D gene uncertain. V lost 5 bases to trimming and J lost 5 bases, with 6 bases between them. Germline V CDR1 and CDR2: LNHDA, SQIVND (reference sequence). CDR3 length equals 12 residues. The CDR3 spells CASSPQTGELFF. The CDR3 DNA is TGTGCCAGTAGTCCCCAAACCGGGGAGCTGTTTTTT.

The chain combines TRBV4-2 with TRBJ2-7; perhaps TRBD1 as D (5 bases). V lost 1 base and J 3 bases, leaving 16 bases between the germline ends. The CDR3 is 16 amino acids. CDR1 is LGHNA and CDR2 is YNFKEQ in the germline V gene. The CDR3 DNA reads as TGTGCCAGCAGCCAAGTCTCCCAGGGTTTTTTCTACGAGCAGTACTTC. The encoded protein is CASSQVSQGFFYEQYF.